This entry describes one TCR beta chain. No antigen is known for it. Base quality data are lacking; no much larger clone is found one base away. These data belong to a study of blood T cell repertoires in COVID-19 (TCRdb year 2020). Context from the whole study: Samples from collaborators originated in the United States, Italy and Spain and spanned both the acute and convalescent phases of COVID-19. The prospective study material was composed of cDNA or gDNA derived from T cells, B-cell-depleted T cells, or PBMCs. Subjects who had been exposed to COVID-19, were actively infected with it, or had recovered from it provided the deeply sampled blood TCRbeta repertoires that made up the dataset. A freely available public database, intended as a resource for researchers studying the immune response to SARS-CoV-2, is where the repertoires were released. Samples came from the ongoing ImmuneRACE study (first 160 participants) plus 1,254 subjects from 6 global collaborators. Nearly every sample came with metadata listing a de-identified subject ID, COVID-19 status, age in years and sex. Where available, HLA class I and class II types were obtained from metadata supplied by the sample provider rather than from assay-based typing.

TCRbeta CDR3 regions were amplified from genomic DNA by means of the immunoSEQ Assay, a bias-controlled multiplex PCR. In the source study's methods: The number of nucleated cells in each sample was estimated by amplification of reference gene primers within the assay. To quantify the absolute abundance of each unique TCRbeta CDR3 rearrangement, sequence reads were collapsed and filtered. For each sample, productive Simpson clonality was calculated as the square root of Simpson's diversity index over productive rearrangements. This is the immuneACCESS table as TCRdb keeps it, with only in-frame sequences that have V and J called. A part of the clones is gone; compared with another copy, unresolved V genes explain less than half, and the rest is unexplained. V, J and clone size were drawn from that table, and D and trimming were deduced from the DNA. Across this sample there are about 74,000 clones, with 70% to 80% seen only once. Of the sample, around 15% is held by the ten largest clones.

The collaborating institutions used their own protocols to collect whole blood in K2EDTA tubes. For TCRbeta analysis, collaborators shipped samples as frozen whole blood, isolated PBMCs, or DNA extracted from either of those sample types. The CDR3 goes from the cysteine to the phenylalanine over 14 residues. Only CDR3 DNA remains: 42 bases, in frame from the first base. The germline V gene encodes CDR1 SGHTA and CDR2 FQGNSA. V sheds 6 bases and J sheds 4 bases, leaving 15 bases between their ends. The paper as a whole reports these results and caveats: Clinical and demographic metadata were provided uncurated, with the amount varying by source and participant.

The sequence links TRBV7-2 to TRBJ2-5; TRBD1 is a weak D gene call, 7 bases matching. The TCR was taken from a human donor in a cohort sampled during active COVID-19. The sequenced sample was peripheral blood. The nucleotide sequence reads as follows: TGTGCCAGCAGTGCAGGGACAGCGGGAGAGACCCAGTACTTC. It encodes CASSAGTAGETQYF.